This TCR beta chain is from a study of shared clonotypes between healthy human individuals. Notes on this clone: What it binds is unknown.

The J segment lost 2 bases and the V segment lost 7 bases, leaving 5 bases of the junction unmatched. The length of the CDR3 is 15 residues. CDR1 and CDR2 (germline): WNHNN, SYGVQD (reference sequence). Study results and caveats: Genetic and exposure-history diversity was limited by the small donor number.

Sequenced by immunoSEQ multiplex PCR; TCRdb stores in-frame clones only, minus some. The sample has approximately 500,000 clones; roughly 80% are singletons. The chain carries TRBV10-1 and TRBJ2-2; 9 bases align to TRBD1. The clonotype was recovered from a woman between 35 and 50 years old in good health. Some clones in this sample may be carry-over from other donors' samples. The sample comprised PBMCs. CDR3 DNA sequence: TGCGCCAGCAAGGAGGACAGGGGCAACACCGGGGAGCTGTTTTTT. It translates to CASKEDRGNTGELFF.